The present TCR beta chain was sequenced within a study of Ad26.COV2.S vaccination and SARS-CoV-2 variants. The study's findings and limits: Similar non-spike TCR breadth was seen in vaccine and placebo recipients. Responses of spike-specific T cells (both CD8+ and CD4+) reportedly showed substantial breadth after vaccination.

The treatment is: 15 to 20 received Ad26.COV2.S at low or high dose, single or two shots; about 5 received placebo; per-sample allocation not given. At day 63 after the first vaccine or placebo injection, samples were drawn. The germline V and J ends were trimmed by 1 base and 7 bases, with 11 bases remaining between them. Germline-derived CDR1 and CDR2 are SGHNT and YYREEE (reference sequence). The CDR3 loop spans 13 amino acids. Generated by immunoSEQ multiplex PCR, the TCRdb table keeps only in-frame clones and is missing some. The sample lists around 300,000 clones, almost 90% occurring once. This clone was picked up one time. The target antigen is unknown.

The chain combines TRBV5-4 with TRBJ1-2; D is unclear. The receptor's source is a person between 18 and 59 years old who received the Ad26.COV2.S COVID-19 vaccine or a placebo. Sequenced here: peripheral blood, sampled in a trial of Ad26.COV2.S vaccine versus placebo. The CDR3 sequence: CASSLNMVAGYTF. Written as DNA, the CDR3 is TGTGCCAGCAGCTTGAATATGGTTGCTGGCTACACCTTC.